This T cell receptor (beta chain) came from a study of early T cells in non-severe SARS-CoV-2 infection. Across the whole study: Sequenced bulk RNA came from whole blood that was unsorted, and chains were unpaired. Findings and limits, study-wide: Comparison of clonotypes with VDJdb favored anti-spike CD8 responses while missing private and CD4 specificities.

Attachment of unique molecular identifiers was made to individual cDNA molecules. TCRdb fed the 5' RACE reads into MiXCR, producing one record per CDR3 protein. Altogether 50,000 to 70,000 distinct CDR3 sequences are present, about 8.9% being singletons, with the ten largest covering 15% to 20%. For this clonotype: Antigen: not known.

The CDR3 totals 12 residues. V dropped 3 bases and J dropped 9 bases, with 8 bases sitting between them. Germline values: CDR1 KGHDR, CDR2 SFDVKD. Sequenced material: whole blood. The V gene is TRBV24-1, the J gene TRBJ2-1; D gene uncertain. The receptor's source is an adult who was a healthcare worker with PCR-confirmed SARS-CoV-2 infection or an uninfected control (not recorded which). CDR3 sequence: CATSDPLGEQFF. CDR3 nucleotides: TGTGCCACCAGTGATCCCCTTGGTGAGCAGTTCTTC.